Reported below is one TCR beta chain. Antigen specificity is unknown. These data come from a study of T cell repertoires and HLA-DP antigens. Study information: One alloantigen had ten groove amino acid differences from self, the other one.

Generated by immunoSEQ multiplex PCR, the TCRdb table keeps only in-frame clones and is missing some. The table includes approximately 100,000 clones, around nine tenths detected once. The TCR was taken from a man aged 50-59 years in good health and CMV-seronegative. Sequencing was done on a sample of CD4+ T cells from PBMCs.

CDR3 amino acids: CASKHRDTDTQYF. The CDR3 bases are TGTGCCAGTAAGCACAGGGACACAGATACGCAGTATTTT. This chain joins TRBV19 and TRBJ2-3; a possible D gene is TRBD1 (6 bases). CDR3 length: 13 amino acids. The germline CDR1 and CDR2 sequences are LNHDA and SQIVND (reference sequence). With 7 bases removed from V and 2 bases from J, the gap between germline ends came to 10 bases. The variable domain in full, with the rest retrieved from reference TRBV19 and TRBJ2-3, is DGGITQSPKYLFRKEGQNVTLSCEQNLNHDAMYWYRQDPGQGLRLIYYSQIVNDFQKGDIAEGYSVSREKKESFPLTVTSAQKNPTAFYLCASKHRDTDTQYFGPGTRLTVL.